Given below is one T cell receptor beta chain in context. This specimen comes from a study of Graves' ophthalmopathy and Graves' hyperthyroidism. Study at large: At initial diagnosis, peripheral blood was obtained, and this preceded any treatment.

RNA transcripts served as template for amplifying TCR beta CDR3 sequences. An opening RT-PCR round employed HTBI primers and preceded a second-round multiplex PCR. In TCRdb, the multiplex PCR reads were re-called with MiXCR into one record per CDR3 protein. This table holds under 400,000 distinct CDR3 sequences, roughly 15% found once. Ophthalmopathic donors had moderate-to-severe activity, CAS ≥3 and NOSPECS ≥4, with disease that had lasted under 3 months. Excluded were patients with other autoimmune diseases, uncontrolled infections, pregnancy or lactation. The receptor was derived from an adult man with Graves' ophthalmopathy. Material for sequencing was peripheral blood.

CDR3 DNA: TGCGCCAGCAGCACGGACAGAAACTATGGCTACACCTTC. Translated: CASSTDRNYGYTF. The chain combines TRBV5-1 with TRBJ1-2, with D perhaps matching TRBD1 (6 bases). The CDR3 length is 13 residues. From germline, CDR1 is SGHRS and CDR2 YFSETQ. The V and J ends lost 4 bases and 2 bases respectively, with 9 bases between them.